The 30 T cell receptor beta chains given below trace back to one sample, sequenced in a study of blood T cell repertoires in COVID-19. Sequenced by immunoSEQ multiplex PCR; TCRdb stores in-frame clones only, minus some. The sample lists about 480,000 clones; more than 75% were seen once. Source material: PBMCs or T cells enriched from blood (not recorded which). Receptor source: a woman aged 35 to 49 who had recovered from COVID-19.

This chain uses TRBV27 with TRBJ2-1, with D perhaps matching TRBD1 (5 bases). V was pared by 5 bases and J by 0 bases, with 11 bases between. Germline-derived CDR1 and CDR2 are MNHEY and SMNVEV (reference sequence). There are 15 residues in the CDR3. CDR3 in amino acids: CASSTRENSYNEQFF. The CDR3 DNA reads TGTGCCAGCAGTACCAGGGAAAACTCCTACAATGAGCAGTTCTTC.

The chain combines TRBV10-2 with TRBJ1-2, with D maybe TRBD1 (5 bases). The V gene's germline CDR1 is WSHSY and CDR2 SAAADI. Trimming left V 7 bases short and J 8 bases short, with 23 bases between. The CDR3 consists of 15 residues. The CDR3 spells CASTQQTDTMRGYTF. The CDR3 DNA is TGCGCCAGCACCCAACAGACAGATACTATGAGAGGCTACACCTTC.

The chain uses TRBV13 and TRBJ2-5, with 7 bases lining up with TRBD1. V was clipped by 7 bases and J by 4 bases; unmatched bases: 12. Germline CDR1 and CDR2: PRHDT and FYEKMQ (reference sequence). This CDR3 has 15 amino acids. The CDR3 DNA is TGTGCCAGCAATCTAAGAGGACAGGTAATAGAGACCCAGTACTTC. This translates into CASNLRGQVIETQYF.

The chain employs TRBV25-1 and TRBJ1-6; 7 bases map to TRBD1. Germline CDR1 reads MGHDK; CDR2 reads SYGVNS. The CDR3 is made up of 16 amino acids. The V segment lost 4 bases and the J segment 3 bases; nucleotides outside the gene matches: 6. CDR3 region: CASSVGQLLYNSPLHF. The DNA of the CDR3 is TGTGCCAGCAGTGTGGGACAGCTGCTCTATAATTCACCCCTCCACTTT.

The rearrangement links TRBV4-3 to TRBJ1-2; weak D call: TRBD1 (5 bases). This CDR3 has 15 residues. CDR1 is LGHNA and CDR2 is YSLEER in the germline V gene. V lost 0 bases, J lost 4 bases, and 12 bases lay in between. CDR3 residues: CASSQDRGNLYGYTF. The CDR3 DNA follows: TGCGCCAGCAGCCAAGATAGGGGCAACCTCTATGGCTACACCTTC.

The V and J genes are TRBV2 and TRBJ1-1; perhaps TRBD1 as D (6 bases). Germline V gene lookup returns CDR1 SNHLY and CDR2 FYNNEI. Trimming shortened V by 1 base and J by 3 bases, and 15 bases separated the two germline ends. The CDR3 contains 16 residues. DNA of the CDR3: TGTGCCAGCAGTGAAGAGGTGATGGGGGCCCACACTGAAGCTTTCTTT. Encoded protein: CASSEEVMGAHTEAFF.

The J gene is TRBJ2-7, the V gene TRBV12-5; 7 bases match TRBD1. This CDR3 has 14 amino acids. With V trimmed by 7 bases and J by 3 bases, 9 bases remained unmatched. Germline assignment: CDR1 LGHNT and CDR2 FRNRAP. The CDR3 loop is CASARWQGVYEQYF. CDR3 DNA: TGTGCTAGTGCTCGGTGGCAGGGGGTCTACGAGCAGTACTTC. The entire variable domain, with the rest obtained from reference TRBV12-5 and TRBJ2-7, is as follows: DARVTQTPRHKVTEMGQEVTMRCQPILGHNTVFWYRQTMMQGLELLAYFRNRAPLDDSGMPKDRFSAEMPDATLATLKIQPSEPRDSAVYFCASARWQGVYEQYFGPGTRLTVT.

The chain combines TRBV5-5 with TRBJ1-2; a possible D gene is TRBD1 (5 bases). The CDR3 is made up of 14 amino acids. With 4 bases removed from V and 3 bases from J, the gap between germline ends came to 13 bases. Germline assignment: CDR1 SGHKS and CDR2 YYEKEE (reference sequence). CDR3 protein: CASSVNTGDYGYTF. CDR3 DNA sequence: TGTGCCAGCAGCGTGAACACAGGAGACTATGGCTACACCTTC.

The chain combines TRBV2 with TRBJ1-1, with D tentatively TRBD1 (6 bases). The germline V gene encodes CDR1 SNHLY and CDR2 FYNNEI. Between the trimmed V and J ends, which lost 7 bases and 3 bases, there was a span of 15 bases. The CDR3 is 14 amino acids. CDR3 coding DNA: TGTGCCAGCACCCATGGGGGGGCGGACACTGAAGCTTTCTTT. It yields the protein CASTHGGADTEAFF.

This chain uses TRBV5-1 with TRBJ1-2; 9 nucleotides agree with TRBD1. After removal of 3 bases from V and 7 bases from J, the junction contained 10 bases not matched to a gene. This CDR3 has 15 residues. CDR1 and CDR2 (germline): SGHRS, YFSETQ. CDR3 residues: CASSSEGQGRGGYTF. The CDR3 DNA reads TGCGCCAGCAGCTCGGAGGGACAGGGTCGGGGTGGCTACACCTTC.

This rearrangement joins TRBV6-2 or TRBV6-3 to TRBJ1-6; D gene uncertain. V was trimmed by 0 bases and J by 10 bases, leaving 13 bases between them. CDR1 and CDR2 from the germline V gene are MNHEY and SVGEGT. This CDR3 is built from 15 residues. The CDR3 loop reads CASSYSRANLSPLHF. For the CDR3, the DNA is TGTGCCAGCAGTTACTCGCGTGCTAACCTGTCACCCCTCCACTTT.

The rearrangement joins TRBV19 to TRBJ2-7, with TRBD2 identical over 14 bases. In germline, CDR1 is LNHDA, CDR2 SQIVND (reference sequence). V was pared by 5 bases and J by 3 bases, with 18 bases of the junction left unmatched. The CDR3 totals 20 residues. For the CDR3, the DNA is TGTGCCAGTAGTGGGGGCCTCCTTACTACGACTAGCGGGAGGGACTACGAGCAGTACTTC. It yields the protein CASSGGLLTTTSGRDYEQYF.

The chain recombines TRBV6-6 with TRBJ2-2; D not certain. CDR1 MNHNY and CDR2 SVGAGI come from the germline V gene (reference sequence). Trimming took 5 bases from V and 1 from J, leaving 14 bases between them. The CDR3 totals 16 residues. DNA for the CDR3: TGTGCCAGCAGTCCCCGTGGGCACCGGAACACCGGGGAGCTGTTTTTT. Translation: CASSPRGHRNTGELFF.

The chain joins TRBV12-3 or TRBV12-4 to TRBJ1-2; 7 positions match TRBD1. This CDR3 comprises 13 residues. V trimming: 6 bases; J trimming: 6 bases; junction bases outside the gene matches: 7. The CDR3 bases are TGTGCCAGCAGCCGACAGGGATTAAATGGCTACACCTTC. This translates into CASSRQGLNGYTF.

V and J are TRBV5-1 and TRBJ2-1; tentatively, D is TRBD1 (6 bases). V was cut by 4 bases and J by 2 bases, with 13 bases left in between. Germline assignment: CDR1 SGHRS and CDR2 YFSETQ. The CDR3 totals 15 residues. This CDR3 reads CASSAPGQTYNEQFF. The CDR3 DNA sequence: TGCGCCAGCAGCGCACCGGGACAAACCTACAATGAGCAGTTCTTC. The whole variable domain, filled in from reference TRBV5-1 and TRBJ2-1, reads KAGVTQTPRYLIKTRGQQVTLSCSPISGHRSVSWYQQTPGQGLQFLFEYFSETQRNKGNFPGRFSGRQFSNSRSEMNVSTLELGDSALYLCASSAPGQTYNEQFFGPGTRLTVL.

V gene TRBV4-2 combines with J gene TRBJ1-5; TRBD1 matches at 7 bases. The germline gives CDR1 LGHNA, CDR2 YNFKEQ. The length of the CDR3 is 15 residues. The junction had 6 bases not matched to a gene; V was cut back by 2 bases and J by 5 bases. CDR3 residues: CASSQSWQGDQPQHF. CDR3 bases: TGTGCCAGCAGCCAATCGTGGCAGGGGGATCAGCCCCAGCATTTT.

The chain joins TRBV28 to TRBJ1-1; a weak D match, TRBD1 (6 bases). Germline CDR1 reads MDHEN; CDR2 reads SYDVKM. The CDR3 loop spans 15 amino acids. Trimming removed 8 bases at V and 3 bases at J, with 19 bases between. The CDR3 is CASSSPRGADTEAFF. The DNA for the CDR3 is TGTGCCAGCTCCTCCCCCAGGGGAGCGGACACTGAAGCTTTCTTT. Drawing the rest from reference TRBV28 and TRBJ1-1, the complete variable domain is DVKVTQSSRYLVKRTGEKVFLECVQDMDHENMFWYRQDPGLGLRLIYFSYDVKMKEKGDIPEGYSVSREKKERFSLILESASTNQTSMYLCASSSPRGADTEAFFGQGTRLTVV.

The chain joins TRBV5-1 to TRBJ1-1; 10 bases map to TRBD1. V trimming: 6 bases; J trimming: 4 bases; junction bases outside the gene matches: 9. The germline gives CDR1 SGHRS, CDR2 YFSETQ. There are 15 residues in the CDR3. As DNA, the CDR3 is TGCGCCAGCACCGACGGATGGACAGGGGGCACTGAAGCTTTCTTT. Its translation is CASTDGWTGGTEAFF.

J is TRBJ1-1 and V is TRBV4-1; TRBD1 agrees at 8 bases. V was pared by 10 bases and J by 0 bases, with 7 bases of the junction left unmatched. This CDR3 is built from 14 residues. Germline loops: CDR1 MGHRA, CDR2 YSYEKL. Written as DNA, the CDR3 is TGCGCCACGCGGAGGACAGGGCTGAACACTGAAGCTTTCTTT. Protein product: CATRRTGLNTEAFF.

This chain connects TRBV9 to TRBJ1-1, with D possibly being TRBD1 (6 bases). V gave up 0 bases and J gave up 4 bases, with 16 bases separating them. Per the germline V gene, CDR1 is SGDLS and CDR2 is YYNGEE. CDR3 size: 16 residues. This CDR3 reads CASSVATGGSGTEAFF. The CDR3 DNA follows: TGTGCCAGCAGCGTAGCTACGGGGGGCTCGGGCACTGAAGCTTTCTTT.

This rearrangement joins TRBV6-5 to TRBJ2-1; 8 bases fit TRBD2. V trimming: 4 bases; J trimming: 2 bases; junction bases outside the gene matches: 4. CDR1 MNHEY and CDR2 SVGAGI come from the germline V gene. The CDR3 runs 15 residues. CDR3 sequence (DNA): TGTGCCAGCAGTTCGGATAGCGGGACCTACAATGAGCAGTTCTTC. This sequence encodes CASSSDSGTYNEQFF.

CDR3 sequence: CASSLGSREKYF. DNA of the CDR3: TGTGCCAGCAGTTTGGGGTCTAGGGAGAAGTATTTT. The chain has TRBV6-2 or TRBV6-3 and TRBJ2-3, with D possibly matching TRBD2 (5 bases). The V end lost 4 bases, the J end lost 13 bases, and 15 bases lay between the germline ends. This CDR3 contains 12 residues. Germline assignment: CDR1 MNHEY and CDR2 SVGEGT.

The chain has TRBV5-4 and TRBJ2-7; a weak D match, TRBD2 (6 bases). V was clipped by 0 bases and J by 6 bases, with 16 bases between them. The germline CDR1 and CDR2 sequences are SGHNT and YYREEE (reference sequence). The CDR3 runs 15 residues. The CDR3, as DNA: TGTGCCAGCAGCTTGGAGGGAGGAGGTGTTGGCGAGCAGTACTTC. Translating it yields CASSLEGGGVGEQYF.

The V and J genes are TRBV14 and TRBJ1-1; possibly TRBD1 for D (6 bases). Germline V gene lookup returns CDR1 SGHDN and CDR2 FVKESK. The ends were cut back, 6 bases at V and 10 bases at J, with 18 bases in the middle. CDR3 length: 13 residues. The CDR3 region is CASSPTSGVGAFF. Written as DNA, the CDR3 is TGTGCCAGCAGTCCCACATCAGGGGTAGGAGCTTTCTTT.

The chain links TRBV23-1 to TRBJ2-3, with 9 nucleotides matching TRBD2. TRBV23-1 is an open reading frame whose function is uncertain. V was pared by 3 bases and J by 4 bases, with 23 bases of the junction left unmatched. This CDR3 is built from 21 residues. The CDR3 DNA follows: TGCGCCAGCAGTCATTTCACTCTAGCGGGGCCGTCCCCCCGTGTAGCAGATACGCAGTATTTT. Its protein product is CASSHFTLAGPSPRVADTQYF.

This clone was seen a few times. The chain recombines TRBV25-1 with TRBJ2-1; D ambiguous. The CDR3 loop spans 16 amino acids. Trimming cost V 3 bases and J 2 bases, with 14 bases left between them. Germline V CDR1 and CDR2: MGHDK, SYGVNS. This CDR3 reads CASSDDFGGAYNEQFF. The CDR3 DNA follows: TGTGCCAGCAGTGATGATTTCGGCGGAGCCTACAATGAGCAGTTCTTC.

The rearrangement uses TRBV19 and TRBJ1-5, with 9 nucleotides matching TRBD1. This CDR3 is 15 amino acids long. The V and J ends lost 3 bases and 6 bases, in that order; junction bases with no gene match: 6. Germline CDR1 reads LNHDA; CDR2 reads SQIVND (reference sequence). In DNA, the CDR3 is TGTGCCAGTAGTATGGGGACAGGGCTGGGTCAGCCCCAGCATTTT. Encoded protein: CASSMGTGLGQPQHF. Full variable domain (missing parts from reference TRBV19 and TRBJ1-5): DGGITQSPKYLFRKEGQNVTLSCEQNLNHDAMYWYRQDPGQGLRLIYYSQIVNDFQKGDIAEGYSVSREKKESFPLTVTSAQKNPTAFYLCASSMGTGLGQPQHFGDGTRLSIL.

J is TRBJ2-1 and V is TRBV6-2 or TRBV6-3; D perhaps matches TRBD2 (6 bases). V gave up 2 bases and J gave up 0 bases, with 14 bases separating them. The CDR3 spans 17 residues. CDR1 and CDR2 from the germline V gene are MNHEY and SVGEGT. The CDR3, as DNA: TGTGCCAGCAGTTACCACCGGGCGGGGAGCTCCTACAATGAGCAGTTCTTC. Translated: CASSYHRAGSSYNEQFF.

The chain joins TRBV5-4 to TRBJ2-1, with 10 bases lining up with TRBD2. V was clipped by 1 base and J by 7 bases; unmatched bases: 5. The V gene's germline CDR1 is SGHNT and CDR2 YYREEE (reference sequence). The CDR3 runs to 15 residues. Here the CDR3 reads CASSLTSGDPNEQFF. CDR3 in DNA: TGTGCCAGCAGCTTGACTAGCGGGGACCCTAATGAGCAGTTCTTC.

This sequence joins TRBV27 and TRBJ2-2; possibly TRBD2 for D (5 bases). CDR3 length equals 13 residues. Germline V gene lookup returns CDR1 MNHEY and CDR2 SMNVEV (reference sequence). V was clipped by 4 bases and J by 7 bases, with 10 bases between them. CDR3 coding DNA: TGTGCCAGCAGTTCCCGCGGAGGCGGGGAGCTGTTTTTT. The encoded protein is CASSSRGGGELFF.